These T cell receptor beta chains were read from a single sample in a study of technical replicates of blood from several donors. TCRdb's copy holds only in-frame clones and misses some; the assay was immunoSEQ multiplex PCR. The table includes roughly 48,000 clones, about 93% detected once. The specimen sequenced was PBMCs. Receptors were obtained from a human donor in good health. Some clones in this sample may be carry-over from other donors' samples. Each CDR3 is given with its conserved first and last residue. D genes are given only for firm matches. Clone size is not always given. Where it is, it says once, few, many or a class for expanded clones.

J,V,size,D,CDR3,DNA
TRBJ2-2,TRBV5-6,NA,NA,CASSPDGGLNTGELFF,TGTGCCAGCAGCCCCGACGGAGGCCTTAACACCGGGGAGCTGTTTTTT
TRBJ2-7,TRBV4-1,NA,NA,CASSLERGGVYEQYF,TGCGCCAGCAGCCTAGAAAGGGGGGGAGTCTACGAGCAGTACTTC
TRBJ2-7,TRBV5-4,NA,TRBD1,CASSLGTGGSYEQYF,TGTGCCAGCAGCTTAGGGACAGGGGGTTCCTACGAGCAGTACTTC
TRBJ1-1,TRBV13,NA,TRBD1,CASSLGRGRNTEAFF,TGTGCCAGCAGCTTAGGTAGGGGGCGTAACACTGAAGCTTTCTTT
TRBJ2-5,TRBV6-6,NA,NA,CASRPPQEGAQYF,TGTGCCAGCAGGCCTCCCCAAGAGGGGGCCCAGTACTTC
TRBJ2-2,TRBV29-1,NA,NA,CSVARSANTGELFF,TGCAGCGTTGCTCGTAGTGCGAACACCGGGGAGCTGTTTTTT
TRBJ2-2,TRBV12-5,NA,TRBD2,CASGLAGGHTGELFF,TGTGCTAGTGGTTTAGCGGGAGGGCACACCGGGGAGCTGTTTTTT
TRBJ1-5,TRBV10-2,once,NA,CASSEAAGNPQHF,TGCGCCAGCAGTGAAGCCGCAGGGAACCCCCAGCATTTT
TRBJ1-1,TRBV7-9,NA,TRBD1,CASSASPGQGTYDTEAFF,TGTGCCAGCAGCGCCAGCCCGGGACAGGGGACTTACGACACTGAAGCTTTCTTT
TRBJ2-3,TRBV9,NA,TRBD2,CASTLADSTDTQYF,TGTGCCAGCACGCTAGCGGATTCCACAGATACGCAGTATTTT
TRBJ1-5,TRBV7-6,NA,TRBD1,CASSLEDRGFSPQHF,TGTGCCAGCAGCTTGGAGGACAGGGGGTTTTCGCCCCAGCATTTT
TRBJ1-1,TRBV19,NA,TRBD1,CASSITSGGSNTEAFF,TGTGCCAGTAGTATCACGTCAGGGGGCTCGAACACTGAAGCTTTCTTT
TRBJ2-3,TRBV7-2,few,TRBD2,CASSYSGGSGGTDTQYF,TGTGCCAGCAGCTATAGTGGTGGTAGCGGGGGCACAGATACGCAGTATTTT
TRBJ2-3,TRBV5-1,NA,NA,CASSPLWPPGTDTQYF,TGCGCCAGCAGCCCCTTGTGGCCCCCCGGCACAGATACGCAGTATTTT
TRBJ2-1,TRBV7-2,NA,NA,CASSSDRASYNEQFF,TGTGCCAGCAGCTCTGACAGAGCCTCCTACAATGAGCAGTTCTTC
TRBJ2-3,TRBV5-1,NA,TRBD1,CASSGGTGVTDTQYF,TGCGCCAGCAGCGGGGGGACAGGGGTGACAGATACGCAGTATTTT
TRBJ2-3,TRBV7-9,NA,TRBD1,CASSSSLAGGEADTQYF,TGTGCCAGCAGCTCGTCGCTGGCAGGGGGAGAAGCAGATACGCAGTATTTT
TRBJ1-3,TRBV7-9,NA,NA,CASSDLSSGNTIYF,TGTGCCAGCAGCGATTTGAGCTCTGGAAACACCATATATTTT
TRBJ2-1,TRBV4-3,NA,TRBD2,CASSHLSPGGGSYNEQFF,TGCGCCAGCAGCCATCTAAGCCCCGGCGGGGGCTCCTACAATGAGCAGTTCTTC
TRBJ1-4,TRBV30,NA,TRBD1,CAWRGTGGGNNEKLFF,TGTGCCTGGAGAGGGACAGGAGGGGGGAATAATGAAAAACTGTTTTTT
TRBJ2-5,TRBV7-8,NA,TRBD1,CASSRSGGTGVQETQYF,TGTGCCAGCAGTCGATCAGGGGGTACAGGGGTTCAAGAGACCCAGTACTTC
TRBJ1-1,TRBV5-1,NA,TRBD1,CASSLLRTGGEKNTEAFF,TGCGCCAGCAGCTTGCTTCGGACAGGGGGCGAGAAAAACACTGAAGCTTTCTTT